The subject of this entry is one T cell receptor beta chain. This sample is drawn from a study of identical twins. TCRdb redid the calling of the 5' RACE reads with MiXCR, one entry per CDR3 protein. The table shows 500,000 to 700,000 distinct CDR3 sequences, with roughly 6.6% occurring only once. Germline-derived CDR1 and CDR2 are SGHAT and FQNNGV. Trimming removed 3 bases at V and 4 bases at J, with 9 bases between. The CDR3 runs to 14 residues. The same sample was also studied in work on yellow fever vaccine responses in identical twins.

The origin of this receptor is a woman aged 18-29 years in good health. Sample: PBMCs. The rearrangement uses TRBV11-2 and TRBJ2-2; weak D call: TRBD1 (5 bases). The CDR3 DNA reads TGTGCCAGCAGCTTTAGGGGAAGCACCGGGGAGCTGTTTTTT. Translating it yields CASSFRGSTGELFF.